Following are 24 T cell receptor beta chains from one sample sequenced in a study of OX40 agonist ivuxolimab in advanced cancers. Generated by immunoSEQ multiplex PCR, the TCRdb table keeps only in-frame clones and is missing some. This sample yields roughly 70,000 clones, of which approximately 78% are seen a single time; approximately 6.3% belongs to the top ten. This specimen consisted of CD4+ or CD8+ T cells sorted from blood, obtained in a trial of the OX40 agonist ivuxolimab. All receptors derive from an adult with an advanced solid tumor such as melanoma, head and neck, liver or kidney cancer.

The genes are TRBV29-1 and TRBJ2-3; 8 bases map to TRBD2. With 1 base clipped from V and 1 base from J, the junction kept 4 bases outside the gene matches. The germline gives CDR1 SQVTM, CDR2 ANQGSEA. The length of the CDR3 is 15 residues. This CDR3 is CSVEGGSGGTDTQYF. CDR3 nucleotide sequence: TGCAGCGTTGAAGGGGGTAGCGGGGGCACAGATACGCAGTATTTT.

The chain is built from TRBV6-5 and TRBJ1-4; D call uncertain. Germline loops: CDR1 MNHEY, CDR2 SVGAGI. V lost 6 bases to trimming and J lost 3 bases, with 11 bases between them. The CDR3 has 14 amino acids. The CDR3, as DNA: TGTGCCAGCAGGTTGGACGCGGCTAATGAAAAACTGTTTTTT. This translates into CASRLDAANEKLFF.

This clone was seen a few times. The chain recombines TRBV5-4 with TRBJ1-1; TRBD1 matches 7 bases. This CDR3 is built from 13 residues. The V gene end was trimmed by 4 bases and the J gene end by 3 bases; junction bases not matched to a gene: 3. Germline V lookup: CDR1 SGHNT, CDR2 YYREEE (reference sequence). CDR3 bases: TGTGCCAGCAGCCAAACAGGGGACACTGAAGCTTTCTTT. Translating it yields CASSQTGDTEAFF. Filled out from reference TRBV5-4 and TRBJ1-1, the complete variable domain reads ETGVTQSPTHLIKTRGQQVTLRCSSQSGHNTVSWYQQALGQGPQFIFQYYREEENGRGNFPPRFSGLQFPNYSSELNVNALELDDSALYLCASSQTGDTEAFFGQGTRLTVV.

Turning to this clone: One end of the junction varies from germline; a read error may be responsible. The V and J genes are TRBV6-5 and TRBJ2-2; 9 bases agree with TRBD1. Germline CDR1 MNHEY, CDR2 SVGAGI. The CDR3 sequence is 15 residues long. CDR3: CASGIQGAKTGELFF. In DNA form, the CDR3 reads TGTGCCAGCGGTATACAGGGGGCGAAAACCGGGGAGCTGTTTTTT.

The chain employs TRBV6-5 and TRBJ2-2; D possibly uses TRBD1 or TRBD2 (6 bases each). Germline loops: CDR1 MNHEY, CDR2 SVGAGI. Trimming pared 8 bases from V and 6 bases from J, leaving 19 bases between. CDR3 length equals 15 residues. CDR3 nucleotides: TGTGCCAGCCGACAACAGGGACTTATCGCCGGGGAGCTGTTTTTT. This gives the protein CASRQQGLIAGELFF.

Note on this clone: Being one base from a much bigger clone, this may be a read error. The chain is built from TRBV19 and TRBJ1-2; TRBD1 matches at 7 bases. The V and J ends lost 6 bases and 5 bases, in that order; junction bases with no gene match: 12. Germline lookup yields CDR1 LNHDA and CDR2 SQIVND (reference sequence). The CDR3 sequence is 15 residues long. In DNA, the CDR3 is TGTGCCAGTAGGACTCAGGGGGACGGGCCATATGGCTACACCTTC. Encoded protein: CASRTQGDGPYGYTF. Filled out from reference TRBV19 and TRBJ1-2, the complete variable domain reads DGGITQSPKYLFRKEGQNVTLSCEQNLNHDAMYWYRQDPGQGLRLIYYSQIVNDFQKGDIAEGYSVSREKKESFPLTVTSAQKNPTAFYLCASRTQGDGPYGYTFGSGTRLTVV.

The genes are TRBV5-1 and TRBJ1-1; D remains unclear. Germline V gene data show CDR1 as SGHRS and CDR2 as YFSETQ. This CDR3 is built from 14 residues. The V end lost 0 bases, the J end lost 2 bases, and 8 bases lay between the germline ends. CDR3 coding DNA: TGCGCCAGCAGCTTGGCAACCCTTAACACTGAAGCTTTCTTT. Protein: CASSLATLNTEAFF.

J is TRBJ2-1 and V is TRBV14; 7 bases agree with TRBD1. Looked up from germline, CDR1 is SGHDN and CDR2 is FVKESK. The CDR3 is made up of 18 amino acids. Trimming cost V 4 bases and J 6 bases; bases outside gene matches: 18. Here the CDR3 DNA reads TGTGCCAGCAGCCCACGACATGACAGGGCCAGTTTGGGCAATGAGCAGTTCTTC. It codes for CASSPRHDRASLGNEQFF.

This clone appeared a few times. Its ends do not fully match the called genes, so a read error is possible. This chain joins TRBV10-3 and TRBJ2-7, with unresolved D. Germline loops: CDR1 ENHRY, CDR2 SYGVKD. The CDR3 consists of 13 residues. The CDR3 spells CAITESRTYEQYF. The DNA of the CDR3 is TGTGCCATCACTGAGAGCCGGACCTACGAGCAGTACTTC.

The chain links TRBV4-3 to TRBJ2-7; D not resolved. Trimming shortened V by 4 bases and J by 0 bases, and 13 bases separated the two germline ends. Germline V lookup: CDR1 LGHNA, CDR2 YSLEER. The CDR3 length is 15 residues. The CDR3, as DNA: TGCGCCAGCAGCCGCGGTTCTCATAGCTCCTACGAGCAGTACTTC. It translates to CASSRGSHSSYEQYF.

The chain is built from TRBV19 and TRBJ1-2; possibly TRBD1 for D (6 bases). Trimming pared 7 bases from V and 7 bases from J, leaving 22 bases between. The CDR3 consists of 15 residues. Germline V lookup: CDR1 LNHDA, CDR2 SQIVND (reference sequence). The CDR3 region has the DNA TGTGCCAGTAACGCGCCCCAAGGGGGGTCGGGTGGCTACACCTTC. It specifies CASNAPQGGSGGYTF.

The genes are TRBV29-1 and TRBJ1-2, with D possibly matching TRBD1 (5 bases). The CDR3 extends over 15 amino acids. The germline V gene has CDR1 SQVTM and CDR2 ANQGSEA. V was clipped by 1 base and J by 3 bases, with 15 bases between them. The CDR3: CSVEGAGGEDYGYTF. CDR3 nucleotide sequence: TGCAGCGTTGAAGGTGCGGGGGGGGAGGACTATGGCTACACCTTC.

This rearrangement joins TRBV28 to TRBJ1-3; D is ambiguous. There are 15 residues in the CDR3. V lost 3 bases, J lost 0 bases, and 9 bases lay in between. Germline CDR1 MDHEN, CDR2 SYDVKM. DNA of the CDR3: TGTGCCAGCAGTTTTCCGTCCCGCTCTGGAAACACCATATATTTT. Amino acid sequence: CASSFPSRSGNTIYF.

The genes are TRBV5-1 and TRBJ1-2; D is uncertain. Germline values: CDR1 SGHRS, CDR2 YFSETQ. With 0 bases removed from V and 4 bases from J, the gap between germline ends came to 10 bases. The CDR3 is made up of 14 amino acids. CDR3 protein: CASSLAGSSYGYTF. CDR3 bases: TGCGCCAGCAGCTTGGCGGGAAGCTCCTATGGCTACACCTTC.

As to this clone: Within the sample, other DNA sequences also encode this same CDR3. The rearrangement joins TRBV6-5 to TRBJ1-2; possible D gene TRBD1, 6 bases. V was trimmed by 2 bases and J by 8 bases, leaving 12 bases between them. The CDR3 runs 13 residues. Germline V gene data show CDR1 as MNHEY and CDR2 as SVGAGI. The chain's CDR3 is CASSYGGAGGYTF. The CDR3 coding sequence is TGTGCCAGCAGTTACGGGGGGGCGGGGGGCTACACCTTC.

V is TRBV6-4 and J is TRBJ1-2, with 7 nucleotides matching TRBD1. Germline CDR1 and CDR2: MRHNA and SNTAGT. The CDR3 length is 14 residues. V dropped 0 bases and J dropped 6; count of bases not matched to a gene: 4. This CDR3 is CASSDSSRGDGYTF. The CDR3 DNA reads TGTGCCAGCAGTGACTCGAGCAGGGGGGATGGCTACACCTTC.

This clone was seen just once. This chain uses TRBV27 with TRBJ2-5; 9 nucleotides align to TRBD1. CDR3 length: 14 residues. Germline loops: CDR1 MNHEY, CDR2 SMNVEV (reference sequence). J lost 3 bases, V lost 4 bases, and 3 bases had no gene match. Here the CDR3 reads CASSSGQGKETQYF. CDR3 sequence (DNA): TGTGCCAGCAGTTCGGGACAGGGTAAAGAGACCCAGTACTTC.

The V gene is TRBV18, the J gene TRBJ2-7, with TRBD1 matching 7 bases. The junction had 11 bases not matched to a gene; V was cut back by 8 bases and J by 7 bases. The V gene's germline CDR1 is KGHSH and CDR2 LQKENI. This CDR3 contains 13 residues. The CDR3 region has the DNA TGTGCCAGCGCCCGGGACAGTCGATTAGAGCAGTACGTC. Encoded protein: CASARDSRLEQYV.

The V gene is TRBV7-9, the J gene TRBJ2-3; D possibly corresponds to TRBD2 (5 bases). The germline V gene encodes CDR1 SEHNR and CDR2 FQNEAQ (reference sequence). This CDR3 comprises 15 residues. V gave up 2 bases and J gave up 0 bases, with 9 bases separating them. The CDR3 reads CASSLRGLSTDTQYF. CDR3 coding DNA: TGTGCCAGCAGCTTACGCGGGCTTAGCACAGATACGCAGTATTTT.

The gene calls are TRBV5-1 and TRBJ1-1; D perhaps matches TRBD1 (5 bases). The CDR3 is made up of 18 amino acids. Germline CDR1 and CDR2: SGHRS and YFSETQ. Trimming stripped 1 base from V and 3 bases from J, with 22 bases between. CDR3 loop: CASSLYSGRGGGDTEAFF. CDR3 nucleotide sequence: TGCGCCAGCAGCTTGTATTCAGGGCGCGGGGGAGGAGACACTGAAGCTTTCTTT.

The chain's CDR3 is CASSMTGGPYTGELFF. In nucleotides, the CDR3 is TGTGCCAGTAGTATGACCGGGGGACCCTACACCGGGGAGCTGTTTTTT. The gene calls are TRBV19 and TRBJ2-2, with D possibly matching TRBD2 (6 bases). The CDR3 length is 16 residues. Germline CDR1 and CDR2: LNHDA and SQIVND (reference sequence). V was trimmed by 3 bases and J by 3 bases, leaving 14 bases between them. Together with reference TRBV19 and TRBJ2-2, the CDR3 gives the full variable domain: DGGITQSPKYLFRKEGQNVTLSCEQNLNHDAMYWYRQDPGQGLRLIYYSQIVNDFQKGDIAEGYSVSREKKESFPLTVTSAQKNPTAFYLCASSMTGGPYTGELFFGEGSRLTVL.

CDR3 bases: TGTGCCAGCAGCCCTCGGACAGGGCAGACACCCCTCCACTTT. As protein: CASSPRTGQTPLHF. The chain uses TRBV9 and TRBJ1-6; 8 nucleotides agree with TRBD1. The germline gives CDR1 SGDLS, CDR2 YYNGEE. The CDR3 length is 14 residues. The ends lost 4 bases at V and 11 bases at J; junction bases unmatched: 8.

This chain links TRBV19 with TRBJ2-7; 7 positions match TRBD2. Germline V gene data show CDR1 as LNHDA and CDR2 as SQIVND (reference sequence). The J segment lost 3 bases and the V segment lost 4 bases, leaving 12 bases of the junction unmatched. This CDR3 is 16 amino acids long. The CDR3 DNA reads TGTGCCAGTAGTACAGGGTCCGGGAGGATAAACTACGAGCAGTACTTC. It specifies CASSTGSGRINYEQYF.

The CDR3 DNA is TGTGCCAGCAGCTTACAGGGAGGTGACACTGAAGCTTTCTTT. This gives the protein CASSLQGGDTEAFF. The V and J genes are TRBV7-3 and TRBJ1-1, with TRBD1 as a possible D gene (5 bases). Looked up from germline, CDR1 is SGHTA and CDR2 is FQGTGA. This CDR3 region has 14 residues. V was clipped by 2 bases and J by 3 bases, with 10 bases between them.